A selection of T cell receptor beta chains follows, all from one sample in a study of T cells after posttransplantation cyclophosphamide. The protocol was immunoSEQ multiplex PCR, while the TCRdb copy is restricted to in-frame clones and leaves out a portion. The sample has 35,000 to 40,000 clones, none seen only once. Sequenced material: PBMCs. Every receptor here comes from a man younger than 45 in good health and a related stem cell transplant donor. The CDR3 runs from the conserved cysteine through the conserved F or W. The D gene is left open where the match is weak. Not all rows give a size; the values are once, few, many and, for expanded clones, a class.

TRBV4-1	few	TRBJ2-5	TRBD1	TGCGCCAGCAGCCACCCCGGGACAGGGGAAGAGACCCAGTACTTC	CASSHPGTGEETQYF
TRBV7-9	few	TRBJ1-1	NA	TGTGCCAGCAGCCTGGACAGCCTAATGAACACTGAAGCTTTCTTT	CASSLDSLMNTEAFF
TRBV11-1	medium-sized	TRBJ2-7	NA	TGTGCCAGCAGCTTCCAGGGCTGGGACTCAGGGGAGCAGTACTTC	CASSFQGWDSGEQYF
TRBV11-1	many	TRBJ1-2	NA	TGTGCCAGCAGCCCTGCACAGGAGATCTTGGGTGGCTACACCTTC	CASSPAQEILGGYTF
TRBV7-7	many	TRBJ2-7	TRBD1	TGTGCCAGCAGCCCTTCGCCAGGGGGCGAGCAGTACTTC	CASSPSPGGEQYF
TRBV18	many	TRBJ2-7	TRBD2	TGTGCCAGCTCCCCAATTAGTAGCGGGATGTCCTACGAGCAGTACTTC	CASSPISSGMSYEQYF
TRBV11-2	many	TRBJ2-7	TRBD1	TGTGCCAGCAGGGGGCAGGGGGCGAGGTACGAGCAGTACTTC	CASRGQGARYEQYF
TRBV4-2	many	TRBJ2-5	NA	TGTGCCAGCAGCCAAGATTGGGGCAGAGCCCAAGAGACCCAGTACTTC	CASSQDWGRAQETQYF
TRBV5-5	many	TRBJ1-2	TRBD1	TGTGCCAGCAGCTGGAACAGGGGCGGGGGGGGTTTTTATGGCTACACCTTC	CASSWNRGGGGFYGYTF
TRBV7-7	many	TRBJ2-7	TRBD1	TGTGCCAGCAGCACGGACAGGGGGGGCGAGCAGTACTTC	CASSTDRGGEQYF
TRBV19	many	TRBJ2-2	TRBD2	TGTGCCAGTAGTATAAAAGCGGGGGTCGGGGAGCTGTTTTTT	CASSIKAGVGELFF
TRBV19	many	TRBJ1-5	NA	TGTGCCAGTAGTATCGGGGAGGGAGGTCAGCCCCAGCATTTT	CASSIGEGGQPQHF
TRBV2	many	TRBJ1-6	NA	TGTGCCAGCGTCAGCGAGGGGTTTAATTCACCCCTCCACTTT	CASVSEGFNSPLHF
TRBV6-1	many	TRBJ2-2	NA	TGTGCCAGCAGTGAACAATTAGCGGTCGGGGAGCTGTTTTTT	CASSEQLAVGELFF
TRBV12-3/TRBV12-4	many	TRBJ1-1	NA	TGTGCCAGCAGTTTAATCAACGGGAACACTGAAGCTTTCTTT	CASSLINGNTEAFF
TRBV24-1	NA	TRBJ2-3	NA	TGTGCCACCAGTCCGTCCGGGACTTCGTTCGGTACAGATACGCAGTATTTT	CATSPSGTSFGTDTQYF
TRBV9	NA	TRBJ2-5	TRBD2	TGTGCCAGCAGCCCAGGGACTAGCGGGGGGGCCATAGAGACCCAGTACTTC	CASSPGTSGGAIETQYF
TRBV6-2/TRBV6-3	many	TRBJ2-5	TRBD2	TGTGCCAGCAGTTTCGCCCTACTAGCGGGGATCCAAGAGACCCAGTACTTC	CASSFALLAGIQETQYF
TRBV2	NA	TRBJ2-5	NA	TGTGCCAGCTCGTACCCGACACCCGCGTACCAAGAGACCCAGTACTTC	CASSYPTPAYQETQYF
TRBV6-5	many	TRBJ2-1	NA	TGTGCCAGCAGTTACTCAGGCCAGGGGAGGAGGAATGAGCAGTTCTTC	CASSYSGQGRRNEQFF
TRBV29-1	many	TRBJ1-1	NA	TGCAGCGTTGGGACAGTAGAAGCTTTCTTT	CSVGTVEAFF
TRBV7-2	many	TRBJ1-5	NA	TGTGCCAGCAGCTTAGGAGGGGCAGGGGTTGGGCCCCAGCATTTT	CASSLGGAGVGPQHF
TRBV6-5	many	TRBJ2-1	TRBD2	TGTGCCAGCGGGAGTCGACGGGGGGGCACTGAGCAGTTCTTC	CASGSRRGGTEQFF
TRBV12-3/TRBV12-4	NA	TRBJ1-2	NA	TGTGCCAGCAGTTTGGGAAAGGACTATAACTATGGCTACACCTTC	CASSLGKDYNYGYTF
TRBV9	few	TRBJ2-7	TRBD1	TGTGCCAGCAGCGTAGGGGGGACAGCCTACGAGCAGTACTTC	CASSVGGTAYEQYF
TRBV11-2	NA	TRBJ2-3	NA	TGTGCCAGCAGCTGGACCCCGCAGAGGCCTAGCTCTAGCCCAGATACGCAGTATTTT	CASSWTPQRPSSSPDTQYF
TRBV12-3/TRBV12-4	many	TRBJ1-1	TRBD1	TGTGCCAGCACCCGGGACAGAATTATGAACACTGAAGCTTTCTTT	CASTRDRIMNTEAFF
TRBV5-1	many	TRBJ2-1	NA	TGCGCCAGCAGCTTGGAGGCCAGCTCCTACAATGAGCAGTTCTTC	CASSLEASSYNEQFF
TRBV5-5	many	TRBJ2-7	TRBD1	TGTGCCAGCAGCGAGGGACAGGGGGCCCGAGAGCAGTACTTC	CASSEGQGAREQYF
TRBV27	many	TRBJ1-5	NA	TGTGCCAGCAGCCCTTACAGGGACAATCAGCCCCAGCATTTT	CASSPYRDNQPQHF
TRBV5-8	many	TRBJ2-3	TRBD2	TGTGCCAGCAGTGGAGCGGGGCACAGCACAGATACGCAGTATTTT	CASSGAGHSTDTQYF
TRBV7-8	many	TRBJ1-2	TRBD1	TGTGCCAGCAGCTTAGCGATGGGACAGGGCAATGGCTACACCTTC	CASSLAMGQGNGYTF
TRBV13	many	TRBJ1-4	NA	TGTGCCAGCAGCGTCAGGGAGGGGTATAATGAAAAACTGTTTTTT	CASSVREGYNEKLFF
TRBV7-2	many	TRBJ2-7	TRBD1	TGTGCCAGCAGCTTAGAGGGACAGATCTACGAGCAGTACTTC	CASSLEGQIYEQYF
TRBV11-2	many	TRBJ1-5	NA	TGTGCCAGCACCCCTCGGGCGGGGGGCCATCAGCCCCAGCATTTT	CASTPRAGGHQPQHF
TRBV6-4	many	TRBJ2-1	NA	TGTGCCAGCAGTGAACGGTTACAGATCTACAATGAGCAGTTCTTC	CASSERLQIYNEQFF
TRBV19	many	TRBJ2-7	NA	TGTGCCAGTTCCGTCTCCAGACAGTACGAGCAGTACTTC	CASSVSRQYEQYF
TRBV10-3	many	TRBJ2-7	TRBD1	TGTGCCATCAGTGACAGGGGGCTGGGCTCCTACGAGCAGTACTTC	CAISDRGLGSYEQYF
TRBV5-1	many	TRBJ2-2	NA	TGCGCCAGCAGCCCAGGGTTTCCGAACACCGGGGAGCTGTTTTTT	CASSPGFPNTGELFF
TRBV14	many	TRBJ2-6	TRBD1	TGTGCCAGCAGCCCACCGGACAGGGGGCTTACCTGGGCCAACGTCCTGACTTTC	CASSPPDRGLTWANVLTF
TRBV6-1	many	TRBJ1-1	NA	TGTGCCAGCAGTGAAGGTAGCAGCTTGACTTTCTTT	CASSEGSSLTFF
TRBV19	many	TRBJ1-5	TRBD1	TGTGCCAGTAGTACCAGACAGGGGGCACAGCCCCAGCATTTT	CASSTRQGAQPQHF
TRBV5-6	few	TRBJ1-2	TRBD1	TGTGCCAGCAGCCCCGGCCTCACAGGGGGATCTAACTATGGCTACACCTTC	CASSPGLTGGSNYGYTF
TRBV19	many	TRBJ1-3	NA	TGTGCCAGTAGGTCGGACAAAGGAAACACCATATATTTT	CASRSDKGNTIYF
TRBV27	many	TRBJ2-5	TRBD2	TGTGCCAGCAGGGTCCTAGCGGGGGCCCAAGAGACCCAGTACTTC	CASRVLAGAQETQYF
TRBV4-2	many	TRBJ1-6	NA	TGTGCCAGCAGCCAAGATCAGGGCGAAGATAATTCACCCCTCCACTTT	CASSQDQGEDNSPLHF
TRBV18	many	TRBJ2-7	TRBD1	TGTGCCAGCTCACCTTCCCGGGACAGCTACGAGCAGTACTTC	CASSPSRDSYEQYF
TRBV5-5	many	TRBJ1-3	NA	TGTGCCAGCAGCTTGGAAGCAGGTACCTCTGGAAACACCATATATTTT	CASSLEAGTSGNTIYF
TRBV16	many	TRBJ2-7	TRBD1	TGTGCCAGCAGCCAAGGGACAGGTTCCTACGAGCAGTACTTC	CASSQGTGSYEQYF